These 26 T cell receptor beta chains came from one sample sequenced in a study of Graves' ophthalmopathy and Graves' hyperthyroidism. For repertoire sequencing, the TCR beta CDR3 regions were amplified from RNA transcripts. First-round RT-PCR relied on HTBI primers, and a second-round multiplex PCR came next. Using its own MiXCR run on the multiplex PCR reads, TCRdb lists one record per CDR3 protein. The sample shows 230,000 or so distinct CDR3 sequences, 45% of them seen only once. Sequenced sample: peripheral blood. These receptors all come from an adult man with Graves' ophthalmopathy.

This clonotype came up many times. The rearrangement links TRBV2 to TRBJ1-6; weak D call: TRBD1 (5 bases). The CDR3 runs to 14 residues. V gave up 5 bases and J gave up 9 bases, with 14 bases separating them. The germline CDR1 and CDR2 sequences are SNHLY and FYNNEI. CDR3 nucleotide sequence: TGTGCCAGCAGTCTCGACAGTAGCGGTTCACCCCTCCACTTT. Its translation is CASSLDSSGSPLHF.

This clonotype was seen ten or more times. The chain has TRBV9 and TRBJ2-5, with 8 bases identical to TRBD1. The CDR3 sequence is 15 residues long. Trimming removed 3 bases from V and 1 base from J; junction bases left unmatched: 5. Germline V gives CDR1 SGDLS, CDR2 YYNGEE. Here the CDR3 DNA reads TGTGCCAGCAGCGCGCAGGACAGGGTCCAAGAGACCCAGTACTTC. It yields the protein CASSAQDRVQETQYF.

This chain joins TRBV20-1 and TRBJ2-5; 12 nucleotides line up with TRBD2. Germline V gene lookup returns CDR1 DFQATT and CDR2 SNEGSKA (reference sequence). The CDR3 is 15 amino acids. V lost 3 bases and J lost 5; bases outside the gene matches: 7. CDR3 loop: CSASLAGGLAETQYF. CDR3 nucleotides: TGCAGTGCTAGCCTAGCGGGGGGGCTGGCTGAGACCCAGTACTTC.

The chain joins TRBV2 to TRBJ1-5; D not resolved. Germline V gives CDR1 SNHLY, CDR2 FYNNEI. With 4 bases removed from V and 2 bases from J, the gap between germline ends came to 6 bases. The CDR3 has 13 residues. In DNA form, the CDR3 reads TGTGCCAGCAGTGCGAGCCGCAATCAGCCCCAGCATTTT. This translates into CASSASRNQPQHF.

On this clonotype itself: The CDR3 end shows no conserved phenylalanine or tryptophan, and so a read error is likely. This chain uses TRBV7-2 with TRBJ2-7, with D maybe TRBD2 (6 bases). Germline values: CDR1 SGHTA, CDR2 FQGNSA. The CDR3 loop spans 13 amino acids. V was shortened by 7 bases and J by 0 bases, with 10 bases between the two germline ends. Here the CDR3 DNA reads TGTGCCAGCAAGCGGGCCTTCTCCTACGAGCAGTACCTC. Its translation is CASKRAFSYEQYL.

As regards this clonotype: The conserved phenylalanine or tryptophan normally closing the CDR3 is absent here, so this likely arose from a read error. This rearrangement joins TRBV7-8 to TRBJ1-4, with D perhaps matching TRBD1 (5 bases). V lost 1 base and J lost 0, with 15 bases in between. The CDR3 has 18 residues. Per the germline V gene, CDR1 is SGHVS and CDR2 is FQNEAQ. CDR3 sequence: CASSLDRQNYATNEKLFL. For the CDR3, the DNA is TGTGCCAGCAGCTTAGACAGACAGAACTATGCAACTAATGAAAAACTGTTTCTT.

CDR3 loop: CASSSRQGTLFF. The CDR3 nucleotides read TGTGCCAGCAGTTCCCGACAGGGTACACTGTTTTTT. This chain connects TRBV6-5 to TRBJ1-4; 7 nucleotides line up with TRBD1. V dropped 4 bases and J dropped 13; count of bases not matched to a gene: 6. Germline-derived CDR1 and CDR2 are MNHEY and SVGAGI. The CDR3 totals 12 residues.

The V gene is TRBV7-2, the J gene TRBJ1-1; D might be TRBD1 (5 bases). Germline CDR1 reads SGHTA; CDR2 reads FQGNSA. The V end lost 2 bases, the J end lost 1 base, and 8 bases lay between the germline ends. The length of the CDR3 is 14 residues. CDR3 sequence reads: CASSLTRENTEAFF. DNA for the CDR3: TGTGCCAGCAGCTTAACCAGGGAGAACACTGAAGCTTTCTTT.

The chain carries TRBV9 and TRBJ1-3; D is uncertain. CDR3 length: 19 amino acids. Trimming pared 0 bases from V and 0 bases from J, leaving 19 bases between. In germline, CDR1 is SGDLS, CDR2 YYNGEE. CDR3 sequence reads: CASSVDERAPTLSGNTIYF. CDR3 bases: TGTGCCAGCAGCGTAGATGAGCGGGCCCCGACCCTCTCTGGAAACACCATATATTTT.

The chain couples TRBV5-5 to TRBJ2-2, with TRBD1 matching over 8 bases. The CDR3 covers 14 residues. Germline lookup yields CDR1 SGHKS and CDR2 YYEKEE (reference sequence). Losses at the gene ends were 0 bases for V and 9 bases for J; bases not matched to a gene: 4. The CDR3 region is CASSLGDRSRELFF. As DNA, the CDR3 is TGTGCCAGCAGCTTGGGGGACAGGTCCCGGGAGCTGTTTTTT.

V and J are TRBV20-1 and TRBJ2-7; 11 bases map to TRBD2. V gave up 3 bases and J gave up 6 bases; unmatched junction bases: 4. The CDR3 is 13 amino acids. Germline loops: CDR1 DFQATT, CDR2 SNEGSKA (reference sequence). The chain's CDR3 is CSASPTSGTEQYF. The CDR3 DNA follows: TGCAGTGCTAGCCCGACTAGCGGGACCGAGCAGTACTTC.

This rearrangement joins TRBV14 to TRBJ1-2; unclear D gene. The CDR3 is made up of 13 amino acids. V lost 3 bases and J 4 bases, leaving 9 bases between the germline ends. Germline V gene data show CDR1 as SGHDN and CDR2 as FVKESK. The CDR3 coding sequence is TGTGCCAGCAGCCACGAGGGTTCCTATGGCTACACCTTC. The encoded protein is CASSHEGSYGYTF.

Regarding this clonotype: This CDR3 fails to terminate in the conserved phenylalanine or tryptophan, so it likely reflects a read error. Because the CDR3's place on the DNA is in doubt, the DNA is left out and the CDR3 is given as listed by TCRdb. The chain carries TRBV20-1 and TRBJ2-7. Germline V gives CDR1 DFQATT, CDR2 SNEGSKA (reference sequence). With termini counted, the CDR3 has 8 amino acids. The CDR3 sequence is CSAKDTNS.

There are many counts of this clonotype. V usage is TRBV19 and J usage is TRBJ1-1; weak D call: TRBD1 (6 bases). The ends were cut back, 7 bases at V and 1 base at J, with 13 bases in the middle. The CDR3 runs 14 residues. Germline CDR1 reads LNHDA; CDR2 reads SQIVND (reference sequence). Here the CDR3 reads CASTLQGSNTEAFF. The CDR3 DNA follows: TGTGCCAGTACGCTACAGGGCTCGAACACTGAAGCTTTCTTT.

The rearrangement joins TRBV27 to TRBJ2-7; a possible D gene is TRBD1 (6 bases). The CDR3 length is 13 residues. Germline-derived CDR1 and CDR2 are MNHEY and SMNVEV (reference sequence). V shed 3 bases and J shed 5 bases, with 11 bases lying between them. The CDR3 loop is CASSFTGQHEQYF. For the CDR3, the DNA is TGTGCCAGCAGTTTCACCGGACAGCACGAGCAGTACTTC.

In this sample, this clonotype turned up a few times. This rearrangement joins TRBV2 to TRBJ1-1; D may be TRBD1 (6 bases). This CDR3 contains 14 residues. From germline, CDR1 is SNHLY and CDR2 FYNNEI. V was shortened by 3 bases and J by 9 bases, with 17 bases between the two germline ends. The CDR3 here is CASSEGGRTGKAFF. The DNA for the CDR3 is TGTGCCAGCAGTGAGGGGGGTAGAACAGGGAAAGCTTTCTTT.

The chain uses TRBV18 and TRBJ1-5, with D possibly TRBD1 on 6 matching bases. CDR3 length equals 15 residues. The V and J ends lost 2 bases and 3 bases respectively, with 11 bases between them. CDR1 and CDR2 from the germline V gene are KGHSH and LQKENI. In DNA, the CDR3 is TGTGCCAGCTCACCAACAGGGAATTACAATCAGCCCCAGCATTTT. The encoded protein is CASSPTGNYNQPQHF.

This clonotype was counted at least ten times. The rearrangement links TRBV10-2 to TRBJ2-5; TRBD2 might be the D (6 bases). Germline CDR1 WSHSY, CDR2 SAAADI. Trimming removed 10 bases at V and 0 bases at J, with 12 bases between. The CDR3 is 13 amino acids. The CDR3 DNA is TGCGCCACCCAGGACTATAACCAAGAGACCCAGTACTTC. Translated, it gives CATQDYNQETQYF.

The genes are TRBV7-9 and TRBJ2-5; D unclear. Trimming stripped 8 bases from V and 4 bases from J, with 14 bases between. The V gene's germline CDR1 is SEHNR and CDR2 FQNEAQ (reference sequence). This CDR3 is 13 amino acids long. CDR3: CASASRPPETQYF. In DNA form, the CDR3 reads TGTGCCAGCGCTAGTCGCCCCCCAGAGACCCAGTACTTC. Full variable domain (remainder filled in from reference TRBV7-9 and TRBJ2-5): DTGVSQNPRHKITKRGQNVTFRCDPISEHNRLYWYRQTLGQGPEFLTYFQNEAQLEKSRLLSDRFSAERPKGSFSTLEIQRTEQGDSAMYLCASASRPPETQYFGPGTRLLVL.

The J gene is TRBJ2-7, the V gene TRBV14; a possible D gene is TRBD1 (5 bases). V was trimmed by 1 base and J by 2 bases, leaving 15 bases between them. CDR3 length: 16 residues. Germline V gene lookup returns CDR1 SGHDN and CDR2 FVKESK. The DNA of the CDR3 is TGTGCCAGCAGCCAAGTTCCCGGACACAATCCCTACGAGCAGTACTTC. It translates to CASSQVPGHNPYEQYF.

A few counts support this clonotype. The chain couples TRBV5-1 to TRBJ1-1, with TRBD1 as a possible D gene (5 bases). V was trimmed by 4 bases and J by 1 base, leaving 11 bases between them. Germline lookup yields CDR1 SGHRS and CDR2 YFSETQ. CDR3 size: 14 residues. CDR3 sequence reads: CASSIRGQNTEAFF. As DNA, the CDR3 is TGCGCCAGCAGCATACGTGGACAGAACACTGAAGCTTTCTTT.

This clonotype showed up just a few times. The V call is TRBV9, the J call TRBJ1-2; weak D call: TRBD1 (6 bases). The CDR3 extends over 14 amino acids. Trimming stripped 2 bases from V and 4 bases from J, with 12 bases between. CDR1 and CDR2 from the germline V gene are SGDLS and YYNGEE. The CDR3 loop is CASSVEQGFYGYTF. DNA for the CDR3: TGTGCCAGCAGCGTGGAACAGGGCTTCTATGGCTACACCTTC.

CDR3 sequence: CASSSRDRGYVTEAFF. CDR3 nucleotides: TGTGCCAGCAGCAGTCGGGACAGGGGGTATGTCACTGAAGCTTTCTTT. The J gene is TRBJ1-1, the V gene TRBV5-6, with TRBD1 matching 11 bases. V trimming: 4 bases; J trimming: 4 bases; junction bases outside the gene matches: 9. The CDR3 has 16 amino acids. The germline CDR1 and CDR2 sequences are SGHDT and YYEEEE.

This chain connects TRBV6-6 to TRBJ2-2; D not certain. The CDR3 is 14 residues long. V was clipped by 4 bases and J by 4 bases, with 10 bases between them. Germline V gives CDR1 MNHNY, CDR2 SVGAGI (reference sequence). This chain's CDR3 is CASSSSLTTGELFF. The CDR3 nucleotides read TGTGCCAGCAGTTCCTCATTGACCACCGGGGAGCTGTTTTTT.

The V and J genes are TRBV4-1 and TRBJ1-4; unclear D gene. Germline CDR1 MGHRA, CDR2 YSYEKL. CDR3 length: 14 residues. V dropped 1 base and J dropped 5 bases, with 8 bases sitting between them. In nucleotides, the CDR3 is TGCGCCAGCAGCCAAGGGAAGGACAATGAAAAACTGTTTTTT. Protein: CASSQGKDNEKLFF.

As concerns this clonotype: One junction end disagrees with the germline gene, perhaps due to a read error. V is TRBV10-3 and J is TRBJ2-7; D possibly corresponds to TRBD1 (6 bases). This CDR3 contains 16 residues. Germline V gene sequence: CDR1 ENHRY, CDR2 SYGVKD. The CDR3 sequence: CASSEQPGHSSYEQYF. The CDR3 DNA follows: TGTGCCAGCAGTGAACAGCCGGGACACAGCTCCTACGAGCAGTACTTC.